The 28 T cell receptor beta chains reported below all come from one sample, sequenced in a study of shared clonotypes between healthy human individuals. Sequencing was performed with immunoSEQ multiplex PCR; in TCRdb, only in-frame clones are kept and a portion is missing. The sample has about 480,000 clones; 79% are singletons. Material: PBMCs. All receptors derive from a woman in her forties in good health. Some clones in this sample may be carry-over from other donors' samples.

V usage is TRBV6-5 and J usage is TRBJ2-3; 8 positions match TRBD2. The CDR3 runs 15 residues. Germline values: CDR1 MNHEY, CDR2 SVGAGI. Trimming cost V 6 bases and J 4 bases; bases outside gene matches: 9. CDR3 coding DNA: TGTGCCAGCAGCCTGACTAGCGCCTCGCCAGATACGCAGTATTTT. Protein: CASSLTSASPDTQYF.

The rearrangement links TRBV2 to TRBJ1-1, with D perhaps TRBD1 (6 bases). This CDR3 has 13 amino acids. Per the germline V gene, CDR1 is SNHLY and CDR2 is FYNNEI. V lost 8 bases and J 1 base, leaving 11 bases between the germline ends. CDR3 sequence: CASFKTGNTEAFF. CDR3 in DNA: TGTGCCAGCTTTAAGACAGGGAACACTGAAGCTTTCTTT.

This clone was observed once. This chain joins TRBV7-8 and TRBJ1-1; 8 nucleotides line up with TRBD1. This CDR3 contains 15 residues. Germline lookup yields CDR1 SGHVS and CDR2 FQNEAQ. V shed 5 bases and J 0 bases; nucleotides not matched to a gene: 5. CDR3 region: CASSPGGPMNTEAFF. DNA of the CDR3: TGTGCCAGCAGCCCAGGGGGCCCAATGAACACTGAAGCTTTCTTT.

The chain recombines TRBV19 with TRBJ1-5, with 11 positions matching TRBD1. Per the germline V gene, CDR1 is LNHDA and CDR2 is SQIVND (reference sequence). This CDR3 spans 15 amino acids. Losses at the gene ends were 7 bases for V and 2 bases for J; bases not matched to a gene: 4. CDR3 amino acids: CASNSGQGGNQPQHF. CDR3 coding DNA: TGTGCCAGTAACTCGGGACAGGGGGGCAATCAGCCCCAGCATTTT.

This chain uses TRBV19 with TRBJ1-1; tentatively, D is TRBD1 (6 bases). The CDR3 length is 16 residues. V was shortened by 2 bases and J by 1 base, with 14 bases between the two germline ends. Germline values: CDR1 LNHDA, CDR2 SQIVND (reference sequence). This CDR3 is CASSISDSVTNTEAFF. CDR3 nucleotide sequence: TGTGCCAGTAGTATATCGGACAGCGTAACGAACACTGAAGCTTTCTTT.

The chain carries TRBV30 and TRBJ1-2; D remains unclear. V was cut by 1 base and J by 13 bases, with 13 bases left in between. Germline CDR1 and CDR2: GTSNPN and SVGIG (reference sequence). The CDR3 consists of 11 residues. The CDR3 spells CAWSGGIVATF. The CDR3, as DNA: TGTGCCTGGAGTGGAGGAATTGTTGCCACCTTC.

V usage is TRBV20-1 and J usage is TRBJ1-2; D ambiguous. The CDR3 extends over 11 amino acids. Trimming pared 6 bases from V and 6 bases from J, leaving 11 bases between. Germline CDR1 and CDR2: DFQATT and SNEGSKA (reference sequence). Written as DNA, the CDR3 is TGCAGTGCATACAGCCCAAATGGCTACACCTTC. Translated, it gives CSAYSPNGYTF.

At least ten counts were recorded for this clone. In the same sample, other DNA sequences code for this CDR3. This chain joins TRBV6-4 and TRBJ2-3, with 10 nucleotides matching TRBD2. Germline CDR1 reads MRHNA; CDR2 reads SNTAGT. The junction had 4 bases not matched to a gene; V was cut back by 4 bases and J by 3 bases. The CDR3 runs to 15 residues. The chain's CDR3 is CASSALAGETDTQYF. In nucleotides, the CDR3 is TGTGCCAGCAGTGCCCTAGCGGGAGAAACAGATACGCAGTATTTT.

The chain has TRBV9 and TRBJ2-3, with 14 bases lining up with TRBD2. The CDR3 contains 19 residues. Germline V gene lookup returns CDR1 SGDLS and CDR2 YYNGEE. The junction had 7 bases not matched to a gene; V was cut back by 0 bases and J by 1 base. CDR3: CASSVGVGTSGSGTDTQYF. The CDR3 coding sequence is TGTGCCAGCAGCGTAGGTGTTGGGACTAGCGGGAGCGGCACAGATACGCAGTATTTT.

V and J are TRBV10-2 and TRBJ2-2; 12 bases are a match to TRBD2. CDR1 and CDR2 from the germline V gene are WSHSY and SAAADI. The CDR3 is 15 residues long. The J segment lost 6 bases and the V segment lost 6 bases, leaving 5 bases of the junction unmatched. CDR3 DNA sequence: TGCGCCAGCAGGACTAGCGGGAGTTCGTCCGGGGAGCTGTTTTTT. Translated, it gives CASRTSGSSSGELFF.

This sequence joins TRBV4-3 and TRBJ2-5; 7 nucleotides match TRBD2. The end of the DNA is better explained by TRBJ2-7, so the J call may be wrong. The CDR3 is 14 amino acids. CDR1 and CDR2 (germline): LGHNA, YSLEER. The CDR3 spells CASIPRDYHYEQYF. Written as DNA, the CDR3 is TGCGCCAGCATCCCACGGGACTACCACTACGAGCAGTACTTC.

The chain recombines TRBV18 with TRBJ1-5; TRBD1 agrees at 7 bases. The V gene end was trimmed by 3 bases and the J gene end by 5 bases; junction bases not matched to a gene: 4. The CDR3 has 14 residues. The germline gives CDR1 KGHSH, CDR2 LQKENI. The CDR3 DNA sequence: TGTGCCAGCTCACCGACAGGGCCGCATCAGCCCCAGCATTTT. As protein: CASSPTGPHQPQHF.

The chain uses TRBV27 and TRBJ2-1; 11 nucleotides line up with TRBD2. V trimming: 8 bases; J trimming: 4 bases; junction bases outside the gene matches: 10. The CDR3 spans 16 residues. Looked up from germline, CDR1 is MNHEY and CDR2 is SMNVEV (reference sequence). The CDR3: CASGLAGGRTYNEQFF. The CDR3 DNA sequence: TGTGCCAGCGGGCTAGCGGGAGGCCGAACTTACAATGAGCAGTTCTTC.

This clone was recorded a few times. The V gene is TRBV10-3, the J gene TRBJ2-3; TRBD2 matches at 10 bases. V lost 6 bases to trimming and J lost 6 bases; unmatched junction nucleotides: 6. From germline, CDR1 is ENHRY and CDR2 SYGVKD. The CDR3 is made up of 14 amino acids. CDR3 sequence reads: CAIRPAGGEDTQYF. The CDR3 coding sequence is TGTGCCATCAGGCCAGCGGGAGGGGAGGATACGCAGTATTTT.

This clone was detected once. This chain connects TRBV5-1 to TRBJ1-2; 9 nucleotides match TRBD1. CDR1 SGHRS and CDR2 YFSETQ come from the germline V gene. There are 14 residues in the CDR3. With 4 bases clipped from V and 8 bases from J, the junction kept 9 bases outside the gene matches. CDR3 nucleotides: TGCGCCAGCAGCGAGGACAGGGGCCCGTTAGGCTACACCTTC. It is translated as CASSEDRGPLGYTF.

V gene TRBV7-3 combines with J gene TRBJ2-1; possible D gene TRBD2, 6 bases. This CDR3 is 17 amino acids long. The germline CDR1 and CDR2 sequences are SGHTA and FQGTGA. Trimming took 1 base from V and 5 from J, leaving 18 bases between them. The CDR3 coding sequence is TGTGCCAGCAGCTTAAGTGCGGGAAGAACACCCGACAATGAGCAGTTCTTC. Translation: CASSLSAGRTPDNEQFF.

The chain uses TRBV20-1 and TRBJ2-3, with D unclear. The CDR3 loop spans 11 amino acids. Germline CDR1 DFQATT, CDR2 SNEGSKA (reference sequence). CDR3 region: CTVASTDTQYF. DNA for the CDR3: TGCACTGTAGCTAGCACAGATACGCAGTATTTT.

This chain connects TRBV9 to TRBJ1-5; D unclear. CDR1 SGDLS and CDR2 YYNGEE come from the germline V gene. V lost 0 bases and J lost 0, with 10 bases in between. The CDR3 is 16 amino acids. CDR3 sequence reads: CASSVDRMSSNQPQHF. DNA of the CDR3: TGTGCCAGCAGCGTAGACCGCATGAGTAGCAATCAGCCCCAGCATTTT.

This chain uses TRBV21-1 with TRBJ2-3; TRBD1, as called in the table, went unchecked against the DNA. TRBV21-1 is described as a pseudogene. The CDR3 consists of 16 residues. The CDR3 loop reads CASSKAHPGRTDTQYF. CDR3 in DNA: TGTGCCAGCAGCAAAGCCCATCCAGGCCGCACAGATACGCAGTATTTT.

The CDR3 reads CASSQGNREYGNQPQHF. The CDR3 coding sequence is TGCGCCAGCAGCCAAGGAAACAGGGAGTACGGCAATCAGCCCCAGCATTTT. V and J are TRBV4-1 and TRBJ1-5, with a weak D call TRBD1 (6 bases). V was shortened by 1 base and J by 2 bases, with 15 bases between the two germline ends. The CDR3 covers 17 residues. Germline V gives CDR1 MGHRA, CDR2 YSYEKL.

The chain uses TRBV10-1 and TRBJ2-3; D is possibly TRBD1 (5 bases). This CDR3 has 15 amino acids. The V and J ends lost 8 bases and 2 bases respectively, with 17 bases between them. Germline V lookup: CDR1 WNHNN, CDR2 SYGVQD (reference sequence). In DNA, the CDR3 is TGCGCCAGCTCCCGGACATCTCAGGACACAGATACGCAGTATTTT. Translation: CASSRTSQDTDTQYF.

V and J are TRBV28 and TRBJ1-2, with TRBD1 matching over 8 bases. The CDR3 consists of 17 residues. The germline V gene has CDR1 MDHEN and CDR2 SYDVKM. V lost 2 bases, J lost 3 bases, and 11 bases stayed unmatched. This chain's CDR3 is CASSLVNIGTGHYGYTF. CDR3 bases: TGTGCCAGCAGTTTAGTAAATATTGGGACAGGCCACTATGGCTACACCTTC.

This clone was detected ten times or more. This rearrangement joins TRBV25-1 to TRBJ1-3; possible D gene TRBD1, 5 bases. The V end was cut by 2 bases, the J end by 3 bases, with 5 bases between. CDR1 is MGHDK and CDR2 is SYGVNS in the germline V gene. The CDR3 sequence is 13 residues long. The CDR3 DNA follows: TGTGCCAGCAGTGAACAGGGTGGAAACACCATATATTTT. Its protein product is CASSEQGGNTIYF.

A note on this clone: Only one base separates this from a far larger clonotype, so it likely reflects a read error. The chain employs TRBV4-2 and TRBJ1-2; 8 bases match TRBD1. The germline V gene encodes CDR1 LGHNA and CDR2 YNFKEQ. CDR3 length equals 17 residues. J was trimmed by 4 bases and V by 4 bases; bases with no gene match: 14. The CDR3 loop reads CASSPGSDREYGYGYTF. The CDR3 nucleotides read TGTGCCAGCAGCCCAGGGTCGGACAGGGAGTACGGCTATGGCTACACCTTC.

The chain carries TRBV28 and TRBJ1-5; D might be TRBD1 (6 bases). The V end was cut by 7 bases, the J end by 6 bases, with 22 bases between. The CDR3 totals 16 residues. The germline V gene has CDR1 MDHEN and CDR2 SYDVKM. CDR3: CASKPAIGQFPQPQHF. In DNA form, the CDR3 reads TGTGCCAGCAAACCGGCAATAGGACAGTTCCCTCAGCCCCAGCATTTT.

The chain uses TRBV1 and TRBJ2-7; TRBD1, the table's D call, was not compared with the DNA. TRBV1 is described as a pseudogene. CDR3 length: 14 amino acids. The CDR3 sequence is CTSSPRTETYEQYF. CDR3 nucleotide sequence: TGCACCAGCAGCCCCCGGACAGAGACCTACGAGCAGTACTTC.

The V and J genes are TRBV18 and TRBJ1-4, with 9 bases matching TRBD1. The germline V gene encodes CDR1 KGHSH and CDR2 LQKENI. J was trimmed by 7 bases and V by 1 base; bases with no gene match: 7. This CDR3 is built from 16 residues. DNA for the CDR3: TGTGCCAGCTCACCACGGACAGGGGAGGTTGTTGAAAAACTGTTTTTT. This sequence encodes CASSPRTGEVVEKLFF. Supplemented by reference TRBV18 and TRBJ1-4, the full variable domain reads NAGVMQNPRHLVRRRGQEARLRCSPMKGHSHVYWYRQLPEEGLKFMVYLQKENIIDESGMPKERFSAEFPKEGPSILRIQQVVRGDSAAYFCASSPRTGEVVEKLFFGSGTQLSVL.

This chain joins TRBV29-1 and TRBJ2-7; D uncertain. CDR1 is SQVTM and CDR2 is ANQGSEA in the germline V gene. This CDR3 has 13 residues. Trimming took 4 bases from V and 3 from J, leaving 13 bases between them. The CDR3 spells CSVGFDPYYEQYF. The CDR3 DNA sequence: TGCAGCGTTGGATTTGACCCTTACTACGAGCAGTACTTC.